Shown below are 23 T cell receptor beta chains from a single sample sequenced in a study of vaccination and CD4 T cells after COVID-19. Cultured CD4+ T-cell DNA underwent Oncomine TCR Beta short-read sequencing. TCRdb re-analysed the PCR reads in MiXCR, keeping a single row per CDR3 protein. Here the sample spans around 15,000 distinct CDR3 sequences, around 50% being singletons. The antigens for these receptors are not known. Stated treatment: approximately nine-day PBMC culture with coronavirus spike peptide pools or control peptides (ViraFEST assay). Sequencing was performed on CD4+ T cells from blood, cultured in vitro, taken before SARS-CoV-2 vaccination. The receptors were gathered from a human donor who had recovered from COVID-19.

V is TRBV28 and J is TRBJ1-5; D perhaps matches TRBD1 (6 bases). V lost 5 bases and J 1 base, leaving 6 bases between the germline ends. CDR3 size: 13 residues. The germline V gene has CDR1 MDHEN and CDR2 SYDVKM. CDR3 nucleotide sequence: TGTGCCAGCAGTGACAGGAGCAATCAGCCCCAGCATTTT. Its protein is CASSDRSNQPQHF.

V gene TRBV7-9 combines with J gene TRBJ1-2, with D hard to call. This CDR3 has 14 amino acids. V lost 1 base, J lost 1 base, and 7 bases lay in between. Germline CDR1 and CDR2: SEHNR and FQNEAQ (reference sequence). The CDR3 region has the DNA TGTGCCAGCAGCTTAGGCCAGCTTAACTATGGCTACACCTTC. Protein sequence: CASSLGQLNYGYTF. Full variable domain (outside the CDR3, taken from reference TRBV7-9 and TRBJ1-2): DTGVSQNPRHKITKRGQNVTFRCDPISEHNRLYWYRQTLGQGPEFLTYFQNEAQLEKSRLLSDRFSAERPKGSFSTLEIQRTEQGDSAMYLCASSLGQLNYGYTFGSGTRLTVV.

The V call is TRBV7-3, the J call TRBJ2-1, with 9 bases fitting TRBD2. J gave up 8 bases and V 3 bases, and 5 bases lay outside the gene matches. This CDR3 region has 14 residues. CDR1 SGHTA and CDR2 FQGTGA come from the germline V gene. The CDR3 sequence: CASSLSAGGYEQFF. CDR3 nucleotides: TGTGCCAGCAGCTTGTCAGCGGGAGGATATGAGCAGTTCTTC.

The V call is TRBV28, the J call TRBJ2-3; the match to TRBD2 covers 14 bases. The V gene's germline CDR1 is MDHEN and CDR2 SYDVKM. V dropped 6 bases and J dropped 5; count of bases not matched to a gene: 7. The length of the CDR3 is 16 residues. For the CDR3, the DNA is TGTGCCAGCAGACCTGGGACTAGCGGGAGTGGAGATACGCAGTATTTT. This encodes CASRPGTSGSGDTQYF.

This rearrangement joins TRBV20-1 to TRBJ1-2; D is unresolved. V was clipped by 0 bases and J by 8 bases, with 10 bases between them. The CDR3 extends over 12 amino acids. Germline lookup yields CDR1 DFQATT and CDR2 SNEGSKA (reference sequence). This CDR3 reads CSARETTRGYTF. The CDR3 coding sequence is TGCAGTGCTAGAGAAACCACAAGAGGCTACACCTTC.

The rearrangement uses TRBV19 and TRBJ1-5; a weak D match, TRBD1 (5 bases). The germline V and J ends were trimmed by 7 bases and 7 bases, with 20 bases remaining between them. This CDR3 spans 15 amino acids. The germline CDR1 and CDR2 sequences are LNHDA and SQIVND (reference sequence). The CDR3 coding sequence is TGTGCCAGTAAGAGAGTGGGACCGGGGTTGCAGCCCCAGCATTTT. Its protein product is CASKRVGPGLQPQHF.

The chain links TRBV11-2 to TRBJ1-2; D unclear. V was pared by 3 bases and J by 7 bases, with 6 bases between. Looked up from germline, CDR1 is SGHAT and CDR2 is FQNNGV. The CDR3 runs to 11 residues. In nucleotides, the CDR3 is TGTGCCAGCAGCTTGGGTGGTGGCTACACCTTC. Protein: CASSLGGGYTF.

The V gene is TRBV27, the J gene TRBJ2-5, with D perhaps matching TRBD1 (6 bases). Trimming removed 8 bases from V and 9 bases from J, with 22 bases in between. The CDR3 covers 14 residues. Germline CDR1 MNHEY, CDR2 SMNVEV (reference sequence). CDR3 protein: CASGHQGSGMSQYF. The CDR3 DNA reads TGTGCCAGCGGACATCAGGGGTCGGGGATGTCCCAGTACTTC.

CDR3 nucleotide sequence: TGTGCCAGCAGCCTCAACGAGCAGCGGGGCTACACCTTC. Amino acid sequence: CASSLNEQRGYTF. The chain carries TRBV7-3 and TRBJ1-2; D call uncertain. The length of the CDR3 is 13 residues. The V gene lost 5 bases and the J gene lost 8 bases, with 15 bases spanning the gap. Germline V CDR1 and CDR2: SGHTA, FQGTGA.

This clonotype was counted only a few times. This CDR3 is CASSLDPGPYEQYF. The CDR3 region has the DNA TGTGCCAGCAGCTTAGATCCAGGGCCCTACGAGCAGTACTTC. The chain recombines TRBV7-2 with TRBJ2-7; D perhaps matches TRBD1 (5 bases). Looked up from germline, CDR1 is SGHTA and CDR2 is FQGNSA. This CDR3 has 14 amino acids. The ends were cut back, 1 base at V and 2 bases at J, with 9 bases in the middle.

This clonotype has just a few counts. The V and J genes are TRBV11-2 and TRBJ1-5, with TRBD1 as a possible D gene (6 bases). The CDR3 totals 15 residues. Between the trimmed V and J ends, which lost 5 bases and 2 bases, there was a span of 13 bases. Germline values: CDR1 SGHAT, CDR2 FQNNGV. Here the CDR3 DNA reads TGTGCCAGCAGCGCGACAGGTGTCGGCAATCAGCCCCAGCATTTT. Translation: CASSATGVGNQPQHF.

In its sample, this clonotype was seen a few times. The chain links TRBV19 to TRBJ1-5, with no clear D. CDR1 and CDR2 (germline): LNHDA, SQIVND (reference sequence). The CDR3 contains 13 residues. The V gene lost 1 base and the J gene lost 7 bases, with 8 bases spanning the gap. The CDR3 nucleotides read TGTGCCAGTAGTATAGGGCATAACCAGCCCCAGCATTTT. It translates to CASSIGHNQPQHF.

This clonotype was seen a handful of times. The chain uses TRBV20-1 and TRBJ1-1; TRBD1 matches at 7 bases. From germline, CDR1 is DFQATT and CDR2 SNEGSKA (reference sequence). The length of the CDR3 is 13 residues. The junction had 7 bases not matched to a gene; V was cut back by 5 bases and J by 4 bases. The CDR3 loop is CSADDREGTEAFF. CDR3 coding DNA: TGCAGTGCTGACGACAGGGAGGGCACTGAAGCTTTCTTT.

This clonotype appeared a single time. The chain is built from TRBV24-1 and TRBJ2-3, with D tentatively TRBD2 (5 bases). The ends were cut back, 5 bases at V and 6 bases at J, with 5 bases in the middle. CDR1 is KGHDR and CDR2 is SFDVKD in the germline V gene. The CDR3 extends over 11 amino acids. CDR3 sequence (DNA): TGTGCCACCAGTGTAGCGGATACGCAGTATTTT. Encoded protein: CATSVADTQYF.

The gene calls are TRBV7-2 and TRBJ2-7; no definite D call. The V gene lost 1 base and the J gene lost 0 bases, with 10 bases spanning the gap. This CDR3 region has 15 residues. Germline loops: CDR1 SGHTA, CDR2 FQGNSA. The DNA of the CDR3 is TGTGCCAGCAGCTTAGGGGCCGTAGTCTCCTACGAGCAGTACTTC. Translating gives CASSLGAVVSYEQYF.

The V call is TRBV7-2, the J call TRBJ1-6; 7 bases match TRBD1. Looked up from germline, CDR1 is SGHTA and CDR2 is FQGNSA. This CDR3 has 13 amino acids. The trim removed 5 bases at V and 9 bases at J, leaving 4 bases unmatched. The CDR3 spells CASSPRQGSPLHF. CDR3 in DNA: TGTGCCAGCAGCCCCCGACAGGGTTCACCCCTCCACTTT.

This clonotype appeared once. This chain connects TRBV7-2 to TRBJ2-7; 7 bases align to TRBD1. The germline CDR1 and CDR2 sequences are SGHTA and FQGNSA. The CDR3 runs 15 residues. V dropped 0 bases and J dropped 5; count of bases not matched to a gene: 7. In DNA form, the CDR3 reads TGTGCCAGCAGCTTAGCAGGATGGCAGGGGGACGAGCAGTACTTC. Amino acids: CASSLAGWQGDEQYF.

The V and J genes are TRBV7-9 and TRBJ2-5, with 7 positions matching TRBD1. V was clipped by 5 bases and J by 4 bases; unmatched bases: 13. CDR1 and CDR2 (germline): SEHNR, FQNEAQ (reference sequence). The CDR3 has 16 residues. CDR3 amino acids: CASSPRGTASLETQYF. CDR3 bases: TGTGCCAGCAGCCCCCGTGGGACAGCCTCTTTAGAGACCCAGTACTTC.

The rearrangement joins TRBV5-1 to TRBJ2-3; the match to TRBD2 covers 8 bases. Trimming took 4 bases from V and 2 from J; bases not matched to a gene: 6. Germline CDR1 and CDR2: SGHRS and YFSETQ. CDR3 size: 15 residues. CDR3 nucleotide sequence: TGCGCCAGCAGCACTAGCGGCCACGACACAGATACGCAGTATTTT. Its translation is CASSTSGHDTDTQYF. Full variable domain (missing parts from reference TRBV5-1 and TRBJ2-3): KAGVTQTPRYLIKTRGQQVTLSCSPISGHRSVSWYQQTPGQGLQFLFEYFSETQRNKGNFPGRFSGRQFSNSRSEMNVSTLELGDSALYLCASSTSGHDTDTQYFGPGTRLTVL.

This rearrangement joins TRBV15 to TRBJ2-3; possibly TRBD1 for D (6 bases). The CDR3 spans 14 residues. V was cut by 6 bases and J by 2 bases, with 12 bases left in between. CDR1 is LNHNV, CDR2 YYDKDF, per germline (reference sequence). CDR3 sequence (DNA): TGTGCCACCAGGACTGGACAGAACACAGATACGCAGTATTTT. This codes for CATRTGQNTDTQYF. Filled out from reference TRBV15 and TRBJ2-3, the complete variable domain reads DAMVIQNPRYQVTQFGKPVTLSCSQTLNHNVMYWYQQKSSQAPKLLFHYYDKDFNNEADTPDNFQSRRPNTSFCFLDIRSPGLGDTAMYLCATRTGQNTDTQYFGPGTRLTVL.

The chain uses TRBV7-6 and TRBJ1-1; D possibly corresponds to TRBD1 (6 bases). V lost 0 bases to trimming and J lost 2 bases, with 7 bases between them. The CDR3 loop spans 14 amino acids. Germline CDR1 is SGHVS and CDR2 is FNYEAQ. The CDR3 sequence: CASSLAGANTEAFF. The CDR3 coding sequence is TGTGCCAGCAGCTTAGCGGGGGCCAACACTGAAGCTTTCTTT. Full variable domain (missing parts from reference TRBV7-6 and TRBJ1-1): GAGVSQSPRYKVTKRGQDVALRCDPISGHVSLYWYRQALGQGPEFLTYFNYEAQQDKSGLPNDRFSAERPEGSISTLTIQRTEQRDSAMYRCASSLAGANTEAFFGQGTRLTVV.

This rearrangement joins TRBV5-4 to TRBJ2-1; 9 bases align to TRBD1. Trimming at V came to 4 bases and at J to 6 bases, leaving 14 bases not matched to a gene. The CDR3 sequence is 17 residues long. Germline assignment: CDR1 SGHNT and CDR2 YYREEE (reference sequence). The CDR3 protein is CASSARGGTGWSNEQFF. The DNA for the CDR3 is TGTGCCAGCAGCGCGAGAGGGGGGACAGGGTGGAGCAATGAGCAGTTCTTC.

This clonotype was found a few times. V and J are TRBV27 and TRBJ1-1, with 10 bases that match TRBD1. The CDR3 totals 16 residues. Looked up from germline, CDR1 is MNHEY and CDR2 is SMNVEV (reference sequence). J lost 9 bases, V lost 5 bases, and 15 bases had no gene match. CDR3 nucleotides: TGTGCCAGCAGTCACAGACAGGGGGCTCTCTTCCTGCAAGCTTTCTTT. Amino acids: CASSHRQGALFLQAFF.